One sample yielded the 28 T cell receptor beta chains listed below, sequenced in a study of blood T cell repertoires in COVID-19. The method was immunoSEQ multiplex PCR; TCRdb's version includes in-frame clones alone and lacks a portion of them. In the table there are 75,000 to 95,000 clones, 80% of which are singletons. The material sequenced was peripheral blood. These receptors were obtained from a woman in her forties with active or convalescent COVID-19.

The chain has TRBV29-1 and TRBJ2-5; 7 bases map to TRBD2. The CDR3 contains 16 residues. CDR1 is SQVTM and CDR2 is ANQGSEA in the germline V gene. V lost 5 bases to trimming and J lost 0 bases; unmatched junction nucleotides: 12. CDR3 bases: TGCAGCGTTACTGTCCATTCGCGGGGGTACCAAGAGACCCAGTACTTC. It encodes CSVTVHSRGYQETQYF.

This clone was seen once. The chain joins TRBV14 to TRBJ2-7, with 9 bases identical to TRBD2. The germline V gene encodes CDR1 SGHDN and CDR2 FVKESK. This CDR3 is built from 19 residues. V gave up 3 bases and J gave up 0 bases; unmatched junction bases: 15. In DNA, the CDR3 is TGTGCCAGCAGCCAGCGGACTCTAGCGGGAACTCTTCCCTCCTACGAGCAGTACTTC. It translates to CASSQRTLAGTLPSYEQYF.

V usage is TRBV10-1 and J usage is TRBJ2-3; 11 bases fit TRBD1. V was clipped by 6 bases and J by 2 bases; unmatched bases: 7. Looked up from germline, CDR1 is WNHNN and CDR2 is SYGVQD (reference sequence). The CDR3 runs to 16 residues. Here the CDR3 DNA reads TGCGCCAGCAGCCGGACAGGGGGCTCTTCCACAGATACGCAGTATTTT. It yields the protein CASSRTGGSSTDTQYF.

This clone is a singleton in its sample. The chain joins TRBV3-1 (or the pseudogene TRBV3-2) to TRBJ1-6, with TRBD1 matching over 8 bases. This CDR3 comprises 18 residues. The V segment lost 3 bases and the J segment 7 bases; nucleotides outside the gene matches: 14. Germline CDR1 is LGHDT and CDR2 is YNNKEL (reference sequence). CDR3 protein: CASSHLLPRGPRNSPLHF. The CDR3 nucleotides read TGTGCCAGCAGCCACCTCCTCCCCAGGGGGCCTAGAAATTCACCCCTCCACTTT.

The chain couples TRBV10-3 to TRBJ2-3, with 7 bases matching TRBD1. The CDR3 runs to 14 residues. Germline V gene sequence: CDR1 ENHRY, CDR2 SYGVKD. V lost 5 bases to trimming and J lost 2 bases; unmatched junction nucleotides: 4. CDR3 DNA sequence: TGTGCCATCAGTCCCGACAGGGTCACAGATACGCAGTATTTT. It specifies CAISPDRVTDTQYF.

This chain joins TRBV29-1 and TRBJ2-4; possible D gene TRBD2, 6 bases. Germline CDR1 is SQVTM and CDR2 is ANQGSEA. The CDR3 loop spans 14 amino acids. Trimming pared 6 bases from V and 9 bases from J, leaving 21 bases between. The CDR3 DNA is TGCAGCGTACTACCTTCGCGCCTCGGGGGCATTCAGTACTTC. It yields the protein CSVLPSRLGGIQYF.

The genes are TRBV7-2 and TRBJ1-5; D is ambiguous. Germline-derived CDR1 and CDR2 are SGHTA and FQGNSA. V lost 1 base and J 4 bases, leaving 11 bases between the germline ends. This CDR3 has 15 amino acids. In nucleotides, the CDR3 is TGTGCCAGCAGCTTAGGGAACGGGAGAAATCAGCCCCAGCATTTT. Amino acids: CASSLGNGRNQPQHF.

The V gene is TRBV28, the J gene TRBJ1-2; the D gene is possibly TRBD1 (5 bases). This CDR3 has 15 residues. Trimming left V 6 bases short and J 1 base short, with 15 bases between. The V gene's germline CDR1 is MDHEN and CDR2 SYDVKM. The CDR3 bases are TGTGCCAGCAGCTCGGAGGGACTGTTTAACTATGGCTACACCTTC. This translates into CASSSEGLFNYGYTF.

The CDR3 region is CASSYPTGLGQPQHF. CDR3 in DNA: TGTGCCAGCAGTTACCCGACAGGGTTGGGTCAGCCCCAGCATTTT. The rearrangement uses TRBV28 and TRBJ1-5; 7 bases are shared with TRBD1. CDR1 is MDHEN and CDR2 is SYDVKM in the germline V gene. The J segment lost 6 bases and the V segment lost 4 bases, leaving 9 bases of the junction unmatched. The CDR3 loop spans 15 amino acids.

This chain uses TRBV28 with TRBJ1-5; D not resolved. Germline CDR1 is MDHEN and CDR2 is SYDVKM. The CDR3 has 12 amino acids. Trimming shortened V by 6 bases and J by 1 base, and 4 bases separated the two germline ends. CDR3 in DNA: TGTGCCAGCAGACGGAGCAATCAGCCCCAGCATTTT. Its protein is CASRRSNQPQHF.

This rearrangement joins TRBV5-1 to TRBJ2-7; D may be TRBD2 (6 bases). The V end was cut by 5 bases, the J end by 9 bases, with 21 bases between. Germline V lookup: CDR1 SGHRS, CDR2 YFSETQ. The CDR3 is made up of 14 amino acids. The CDR3 is CASSSGNSPDRQYF. CDR3 coding DNA: TGCGCCAGCAGTAGCGGAAACTCCCCGGATCGGCAGTACTTC. The full variable domain, in which reference TRBV5-1 and TRBJ2-7 provide the parts outside the CDR3, is KAGVTQTPRYLIKTRGQQVTLSCSPISGHRSVSWYQQTPGQGLQFLFEYFSETQRNKGNFPGRFSGRQFSNSRSEMNVSTLELGDSALYLCASSSGNSPDRQYFGPGTRLTVT.

The CDR3 loop is CASSPPGLPGADTQYF. The CDR3, as DNA: TGCGCCAGCAGCCCCCCGGGCCTTCCCGGGGCAGATACGCAGTATTTT. The V call is TRBV5-1, the J call TRBJ2-3; D perhaps matches TRBD2 (5 bases). Germline assignment: CDR1 SGHRS and CDR2 YFSETQ. V lost 4 bases and J lost 4, with 19 bases in between. The CDR3 has 16 amino acids.

The chain uses TRBV7-2 and TRBJ1-1; D unclear. V was clipped by 8 bases and J by 1 base, with 14 bases between them. Germline-derived CDR1 and CDR2 are SGHTA and FQGNSA. This CDR3 region has 14 residues. CDR3 residues: CASASSSANTEAFF. CDR3 coding DNA: TGTGCCAGCGCCTCCTCGAGTGCGAACACTGAAGCTTTCTTT.

The gene calls are TRBV6-5 and TRBJ2-5, with 7 bases that match TRBD1. V was pared by 9 bases and J by 7 bases, with 5 bases of the junction left unmatched. The CDR3 contains 11 residues. Germline V gene sequence: CDR1 MNHEY, CDR2 SVGAGI. CDR3: CASRQGGTQYF. CDR3 nucleotides: TGTGCCAGTCGACAGGGTGGGACCCAGTACTTC.

CDR3 DNA sequence: TGTGCCAGCAGCTTAAGCGGGGGGGCACCTAATGAGCAGTTCTTC. It specifies CASSLSGGAPNEQFF. The chain combines TRBV7-8 with TRBJ2-1, with TRBD2 matching over 10 bases. Germline lookup yields CDR1 SGHVS and CDR2 FQNEAQ. Trimming at V came to 2 bases and at J to 7 bases, leaving 5 bases not matched to a gene. The CDR3 extends over 15 amino acids.

The rearrangement joins TRBV9 to TRBJ1-1, with a possible D match to TRBD1 (5 bases). CDR3 length: 16 residues. The germline V gene encodes CDR1 SGDLS and CDR2 YYNGEE. V dropped 0 bases and J dropped 1 base, with 13 bases sitting between them. The CDR3 nucleotides read TGTGCCAGCAGCGTAGTAGTAGGGGTCGGGAACACTGAAGCTTTCTTT. It is translated as CASSVVVGVGNTEAFF.

The sample holds one count of this clone. J is TRBJ1-1 and V is TRBV6-5; a weak D match, TRBD1 (5 bases). Trimming removed 10 bases at V and 7 bases at J, with 19 bases between. Germline CDR1 MNHEY, CDR2 SVGAGI. The CDR3 is 13 amino acids. In DNA, the CDR3 is TGTGCCACCCTTAACTCTGGGGGGGGTGAAGCTTTCTTT. It encodes CATLNSGGGEAFF.

This clone was observed a handful of times. This chain uses TRBV19 with TRBJ1-2, with a weak D call TRBD1 (5 bases). Germline V gene sequence: CDR1 LNHDA, CDR2 SQIVND (reference sequence). V was shortened by 7 bases and J by 1 base, with 16 bases between the two germline ends. This CDR3 region has 15 residues. The chain's CDR3 is CASTTDSLLNYGYTF. The DNA for the CDR3 is TGTGCCAGTACTACCGACAGCCTCCTTAACTATGGCTACACCTTC.

V usage is TRBV10-3 and J usage is TRBJ2-7; D unclear. This CDR3 has 11 residues. V was shortened by 4 bases and J by 6 bases, with 7 bases between the two germline ends. In germline, CDR1 is ENHRY, CDR2 SYGVKD. The CDR3 nucleotides read TGTGCCATCAGTGCCCCGGGCGAGCAGTACTTC. Protein sequence: CAISAPGEQYF.

J is TRBJ2-3 and V is TRBV14, with D tentatively TRBD2 (6 bases). In germline, CDR1 is SGHDN, CDR2 FVKESK. Trimming pared 1 base from V and 1 base from J, leaving 12 bases between. This CDR3 region has 16 residues. The CDR3 region is CASSQGGRTGTDTQYF. CDR3 nucleotide sequence: TGTGCCAGCAGCCAAGGTGGGAGGACCGGCACAGATACGCAGTATTTT. Together with reference TRBV14 and TRBJ2-3, the CDR3 gives the full variable domain: EAGVTQFPSHSVIEKGQTVTLRCDPISGHDNLYWYRRVMGKEIKFLLHFVKESKQDESGMPNNRFLAERTGGTYSTLKVQPAELEDSGVYFCASSQGGRTGTDTQYFGPGTRLTVL.

This chain connects TRBV7-9 to TRBJ2-1; TRBD2 matches at 9 bases. From germline, CDR1 is SEHNR and CDR2 FQNEAQ (reference sequence). The junction had 3 bases not matched to a gene; V was cut back by 8 bases and J by 4 bases. The CDR3 spans 13 residues. The CDR3 is CASQLAGYNEQFF. The CDR3 region has the DNA TGTGCCAGCCAACTAGCGGGTTACAATGAGCAGTTCTTC.

V is TRBV6-6 and J is TRBJ1-6; no clear D gene. The germline V gene encodes CDR1 MNHNY and CDR2 SVGAGI (reference sequence). V lost 2 bases and J 6 bases, leaving 8 bases between the germline ends. CDR3 length equals 14 residues. The CDR3 sequence: CASSYAGINSPLHF. CDR3 coding DNA: TGTGCCAGCAGTTACGCAGGAATTAATTCACCCCTCCACTTT.

The chain joins TRBV9 to TRBJ1-3; D not certain. The CDR3 covers 16 residues. V was cut by 1 base and J by 0 bases, with 11 bases left in between. CDR1 and CDR2 from the germline V gene are SGDLS and YYNGEE. CDR3 sequence: CASSVNSPFSGNTIYF. The CDR3 bases are TGTGCCAGCAGCGTAAACAGCCCTTTCTCTGGAAACACCATATATTTT.

This chain connects TRBV10-1 to TRBJ1-6; no clear D gene. Germline V lookup: CDR1 WNHNN, CDR2 SYGVQD (reference sequence). Trimming stripped 2 bases from V and 13 bases from J, with 12 bases between. The CDR3 has 13 residues. The CDR3 DNA follows: TGCGCCAGCAGTGAGATAGCTGGTGGGCCCCTCCACTTT. This encodes CASSEIAGGPLHF.

V gene TRBV27 combines with J gene TRBJ1-4; D gene unclear. This CDR3 has 14 residues. From germline, CDR1 is MNHEY and CDR2 SMNVEV (reference sequence). V was clipped by 2 bases and J by 5 bases, with 9 bases between them. CDR3 protein: CASSLTGRNEKLFF. The CDR3 coding sequence is TGTGCCAGCAGTTTAACGGGAAGAAATGAAAAACTGTTTTTT. Combining the CDR3 with reference TRBV27 and TRBJ1-4 gives the whole variable domain EAQVTQNPRYLITVTGKKLTVTCSQNMNHEYMSWYRQDPGLGLRQIYYSMNVEVTDKGDVPEGYKVSRKEKRNFPLILESPSPNQTSLYFCASSLTGRNEKLFFGSGTQLSVL.

V usage is TRBV3-1 (or the pseudogene TRBV3-2) and J usage is TRBJ2-4; D gene uncertain. The germline CDR1 and CDR2 sequences are LGHDT and YNNKEL (reference sequence). The CDR3 has 20 amino acids. V gave up 0 bases and J gave up 0 bases, with 21 bases separating them. CDR3 protein: CASSQEIDSAPPLAKNIQYF. DNA of the CDR3: TGTGCCAGCAGCCAAGAGATTGACTCGGCCCCTCCACTAGCCAAAAACATTCAGTACTTC.

This chain connects TRBV19 to TRBJ1-2, with D perhaps matching TRBD1 (6 bases). The germline V and J ends were trimmed by 5 bases and 6 bases, with 16 bases remaining between them. The CDR3 extends over 14 amino acids. Germline V gives CDR1 LNHDA, CDR2 SQIVND (reference sequence). This chain's CDR3 is CASSPPNRVDGYTF. The CDR3, as DNA: TGTGCCAGTAGTCCCCCGAACAGGGTCGATGGCTACACCTTC.

This chain joins TRBV28 and TRBJ1-6; D ambiguous. Germline V gene sequence: CDR1 MDHEN, CDR2 SYDVKM. This CDR3 spans 13 amino acids. V was shortened by 6 bases and J by 8 bases, with 11 bases between the two germline ends. CDR3 bases: TGTGCCAGCAGGACAATCTTAGATTCACCCCTCCACTTT. It translates to CASRTILDSPLHF.